Below, one T cell receptor beta chain is given with its context. Antigen specificity is unknown. One entry per CDR3 protein, called by TCRdb with MiXCR from the multiplex PCR reads. The sample gives around 25,000 distinct CDR3 sequences, approximately 23% of which show up once; roughly 13% is in the top ten. The data derive from a study of breast tumors, draining lymph nodes, adjacent tissues. Germline CDR1 is DFQATT and CDR2 is SNEGSKA (reference sequence). Trimming took 1 base from V and 4 from J; bases not matched to a gene: 5. The CDR3 runs 15 residues. General observations from the study: That most tumor T cells come from lymph nodes remained unproven. Luminal-like breast cancer showed significantly higher tumor–nontumor repertoire similarity than basal-like. Tumor repertoires ranked between lymph nodes and nontumor tissue in diversity, with V and J gene preferences.

The source material was breast tumor tissue. The clonotype was recovered from a female donor with breast cancer. Some clones in this sample may be carry-over from other donors' samples. The chain has TRBV20-1 and TRBJ2-1; TRBD2 agrees at 9 bases. The CDR3 DNA sequence: TGCAGTGCTAGAGGGGCTAGCGGGGATTACAATGAGCAGTTCTTC. The encoded protein is CSARGASGDYNEQFF.